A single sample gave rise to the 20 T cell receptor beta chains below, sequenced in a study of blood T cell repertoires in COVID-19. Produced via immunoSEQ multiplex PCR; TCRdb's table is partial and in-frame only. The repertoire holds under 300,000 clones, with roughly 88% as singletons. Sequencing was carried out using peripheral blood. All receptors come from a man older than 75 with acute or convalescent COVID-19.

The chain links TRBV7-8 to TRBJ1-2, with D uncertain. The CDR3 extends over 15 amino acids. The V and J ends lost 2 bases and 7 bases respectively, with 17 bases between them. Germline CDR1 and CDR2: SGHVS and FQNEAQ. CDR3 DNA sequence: TGTGCCAGCAGCTTATTCCGGCTTTTGGGGAGTGGCTACACCTTC. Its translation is CASSLFRLLGSGYTF.

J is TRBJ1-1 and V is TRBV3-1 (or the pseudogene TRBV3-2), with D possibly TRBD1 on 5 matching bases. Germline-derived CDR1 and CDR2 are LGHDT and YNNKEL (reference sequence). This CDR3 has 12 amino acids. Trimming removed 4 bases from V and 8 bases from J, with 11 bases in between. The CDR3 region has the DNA TGTGCCAGCAGCCCCTGGAGGGGAGAAGCTTTCTTT. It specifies CASSPWRGEAFF.

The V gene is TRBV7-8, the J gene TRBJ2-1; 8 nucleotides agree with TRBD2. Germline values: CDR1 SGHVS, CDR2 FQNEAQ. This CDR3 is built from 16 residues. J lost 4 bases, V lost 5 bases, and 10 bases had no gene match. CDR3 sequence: CASSPSRGASYNEQFF. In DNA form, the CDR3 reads TGTGCCAGCAGCCCTTCGCGGGGGGCTTCATACAATGAGCAGTTCTTC.

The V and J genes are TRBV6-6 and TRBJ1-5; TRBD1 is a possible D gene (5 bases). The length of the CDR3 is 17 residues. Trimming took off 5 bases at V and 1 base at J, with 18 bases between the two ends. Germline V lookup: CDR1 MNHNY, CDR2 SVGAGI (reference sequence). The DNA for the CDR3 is TGTGCCAGCAGTCCCCCGGCCGGGGGTGTAAGCAATCAGCCCCAGCATTTT. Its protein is CASSPPAGGVSNQPQHF.

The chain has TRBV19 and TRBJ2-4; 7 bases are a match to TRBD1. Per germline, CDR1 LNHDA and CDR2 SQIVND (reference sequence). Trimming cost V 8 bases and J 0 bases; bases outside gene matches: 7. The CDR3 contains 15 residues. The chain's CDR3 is CASLGTALAKNIQYF. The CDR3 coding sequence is TGTGCCAGTTTAGGGACAGCCCTAGCCAAAAACATTCAGTACTTC.

In nucleotides, the CDR3 is TGTGCCAGCTCACCCTCCGGGAGCTCCTATAATTCACCCCTCCACTTT. It translates to CASSPSGSSYNSPLHF. The chain is built from TRBV18 and TRBJ1-6; D remains ambiguous. This CDR3 has 16 amino acids. The V gene's germline CDR1 is KGHSH and CDR2 LQKENI. Trimming took 3 bases from V and 0 from J, leaving 9 bases between them.

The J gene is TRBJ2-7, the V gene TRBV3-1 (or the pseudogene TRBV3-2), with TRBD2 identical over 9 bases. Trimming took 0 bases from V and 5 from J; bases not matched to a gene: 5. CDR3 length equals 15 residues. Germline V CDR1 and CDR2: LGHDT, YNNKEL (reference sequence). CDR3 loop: CASSQDTAGGNEQYF. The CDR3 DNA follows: TGTGCCAGCAGCCAAGATACAGCGGGAGGCAACGAGCAGTACTTC.

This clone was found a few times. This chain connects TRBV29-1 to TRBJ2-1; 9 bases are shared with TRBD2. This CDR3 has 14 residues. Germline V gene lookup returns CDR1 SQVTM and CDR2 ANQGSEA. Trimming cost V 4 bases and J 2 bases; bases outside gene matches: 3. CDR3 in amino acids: CSVASGTTYNEQFF. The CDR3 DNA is TGCAGCGTTGCTAGCGGGACCACCTACAATGAGCAGTTCTTC.

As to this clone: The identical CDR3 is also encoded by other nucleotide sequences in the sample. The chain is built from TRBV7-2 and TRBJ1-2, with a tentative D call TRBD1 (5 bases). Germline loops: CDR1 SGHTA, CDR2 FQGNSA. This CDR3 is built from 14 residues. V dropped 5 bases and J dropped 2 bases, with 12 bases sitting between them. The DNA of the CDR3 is TGTGCCAGCAGCCTCGGGGGGATAAACTATGGCTACACCTTC. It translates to CASSLGGINYGYTF.

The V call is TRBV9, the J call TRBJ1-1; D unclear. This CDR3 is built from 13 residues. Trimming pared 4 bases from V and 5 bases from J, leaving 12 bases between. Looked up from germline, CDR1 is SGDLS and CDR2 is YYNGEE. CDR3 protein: CASSNLGGTEAFF. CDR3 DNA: TGTGCCAGCAGCAACCTAGGAGGGACTGAAGCTTTCTTT.

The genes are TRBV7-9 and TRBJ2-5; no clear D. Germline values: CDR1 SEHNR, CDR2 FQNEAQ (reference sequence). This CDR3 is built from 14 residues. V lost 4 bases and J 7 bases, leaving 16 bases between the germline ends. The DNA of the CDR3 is TGTGCCAGCAGCTCCGTTGGTGGGCCCAGGACCCAGTACTTC. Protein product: CASSSVGGPRTQYF.

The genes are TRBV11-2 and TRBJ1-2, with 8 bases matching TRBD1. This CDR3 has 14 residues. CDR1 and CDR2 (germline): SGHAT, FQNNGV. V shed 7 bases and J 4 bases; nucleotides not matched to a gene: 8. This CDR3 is CASTPGQATYGYTF. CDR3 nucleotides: TGTGCCAGCACCCCGGGACAGGCGACCTATGGCTACACCTTC.

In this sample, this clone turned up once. CDR3 loop: CATSRGGNRLNTEAFF. The CDR3 coding sequence is TGTGCCACCAGCAGAGGGGGCAACAGGCTAAACACTGAAGCTTTCTTT. The chain combines TRBV15 with TRBJ1-1; TRBD1 might be the D (5 bases). The CDR3 has 16 amino acids. Germline-derived CDR1 and CDR2 are LNHNV and YYDKDF (reference sequence). V was trimmed by 1 base and J by 2 bases, leaving 14 bases between them.

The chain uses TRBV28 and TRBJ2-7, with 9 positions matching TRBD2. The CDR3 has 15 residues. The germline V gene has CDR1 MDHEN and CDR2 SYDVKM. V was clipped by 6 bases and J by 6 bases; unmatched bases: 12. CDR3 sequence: CASRTASGTKVEQYF. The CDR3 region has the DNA TGTGCCAGCAGAACAGCTAGCGGGACCAAGGTCGAGCAGTACTTC.

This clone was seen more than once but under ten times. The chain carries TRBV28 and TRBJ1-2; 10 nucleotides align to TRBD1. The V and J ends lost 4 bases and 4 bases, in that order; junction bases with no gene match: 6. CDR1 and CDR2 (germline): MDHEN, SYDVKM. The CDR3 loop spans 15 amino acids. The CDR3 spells CASSSRDRGPYGYTF. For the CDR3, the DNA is TGTGCCAGCAGTTCCCGGGACAGGGGCCCCTATGGCTACACCTTC.

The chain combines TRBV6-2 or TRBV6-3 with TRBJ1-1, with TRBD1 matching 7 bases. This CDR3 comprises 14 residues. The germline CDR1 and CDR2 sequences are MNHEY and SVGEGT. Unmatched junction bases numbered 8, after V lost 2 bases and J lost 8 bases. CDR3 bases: TGTGCCAGCAGTTACAGACAGGGCAGGGCCGAAGCTTTCTTT. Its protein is CASSYRQGRAEAFF.

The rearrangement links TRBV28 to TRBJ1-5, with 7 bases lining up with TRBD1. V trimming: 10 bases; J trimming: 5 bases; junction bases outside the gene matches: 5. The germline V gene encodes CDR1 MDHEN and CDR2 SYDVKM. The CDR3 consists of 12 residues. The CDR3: CATGTAYQPQHF. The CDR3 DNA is TGTGCCACCGGGACAGCTTATCAGCCCCAGCATTTT.

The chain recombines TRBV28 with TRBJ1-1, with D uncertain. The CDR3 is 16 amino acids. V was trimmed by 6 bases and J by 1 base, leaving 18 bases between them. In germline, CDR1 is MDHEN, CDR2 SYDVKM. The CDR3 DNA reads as TGTGCCAGCAGCTCCACAGTGGCCCGATGGAACACTGAAGCTTTCTTT. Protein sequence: CASSSTVARWNTEAFF.

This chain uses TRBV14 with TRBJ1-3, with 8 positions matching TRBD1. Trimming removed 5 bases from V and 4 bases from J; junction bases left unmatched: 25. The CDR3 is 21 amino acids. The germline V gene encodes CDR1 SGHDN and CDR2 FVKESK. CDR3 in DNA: TGTGCCAGCAGCTCGCCCCCAAAAGGTGGCAGGGGGCCTCCGGGAGGAAACACCATATATTTT. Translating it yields CASSSPPKGGRGPPGGNTIYF.

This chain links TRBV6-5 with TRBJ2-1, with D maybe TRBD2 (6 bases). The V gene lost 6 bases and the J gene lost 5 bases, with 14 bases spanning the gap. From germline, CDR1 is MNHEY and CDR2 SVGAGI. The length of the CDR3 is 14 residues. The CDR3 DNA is TGTGCCAGCAGAGGGACTGCGGAGAACAATGAGCAGTTCTTC. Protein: CASRGTAENNEQFF.